These T cell receptor beta chains were read from a single sample in a study of blood T cell repertoires in COVID-19. Here immunoSEQ multiplex PCR was the method, and the copy in TCRdb shows in-frame clones only, minus some. The sample carries 30,000 to 35,000 clones, roughly four fifths recorded once. The sequenced material came from peripheral blood. The origin of the receptors is a man at least 80 years old with active or convalescent COVID-19. Both conserved end residues are part of each CDR3. D genes are given only for firm matches. Size tells how often a clone was seen (once, few, many) or the class of an expanded clone, and some rows leave it out.

v_gene	d_gene	abundance	j_gene	CDR3aa	CDR3nt
TRBV28	TRBD1	NA	TRBJ1-1	CASRRRGRGSTEAFF	TGTGCCAGCAGACGCAGGGGGAGAGGATCCACTGAAGCTTTCTTT
TRBV19	TRBD1	NA	TRBJ1-1	CASSPDRGNTEAFF	TGTGCCAGTAGTCCTGACAGGGGGAACACTGAAGCTTTCTTT
TRBV4-2	NA	few	TRBJ1-4	CASSQVSGNGEKLFF	TGTGCCAGCAGCCAAGTTTCGGGAAACGGGGAAAAACTGTTTTTT
TRBV5-1	NA	NA	TRBJ1-2	CASSRIGSGGYTF	TGCGCCAGCAGCCGAATTGGTTCGGGTGGCTACACCTTC
TRBV27	TRBD1	NA	TRBJ2-7	CASSPSTGGAYQYF	TGTGCCAGCAGTCCCTCGACAGGGGGCGCGTATCAGTACTTC
TRBV30	NA	NA	TRBJ2-5	CAWSPGEGETQYF	TGTGCCTGGAGTCCAGGGGAGGGAGAGACCCAGTACTTC
TRBV19	NA	few	TRBJ2-7	CASSGLTASHEQYF	TGTGCCAGTAGTGGCCTGACAGCGAGTCACGAGCAGTACTTC
TRBV28	NA	NA	TRBJ1-1	CASSVTARTLGTEAFF	TGTGCCAGCAGCGTAACGGCCAGGACTTTAGGCACTGAAGCTTTCTTT
TRBV4-3	NA	NA	TRBJ2-1	CASSNFGGEQFF	TGCGCCAGCAGCAATTTCGGCGGTGAGCAGTTCTTC
TRBV5-1	NA	NA	TRBJ1-1	CASSLEGSEAFF	TGCGCCAGCAGCTTGGAGGGGTCTGAAGCTTTCTTT
TRBV5-4	TRBD2	NA	TRBJ2-5	CASSLSPGGTQETQYF	TGTGCCAGCAGCTTGTCGCCGGGAGGTACACAAGAGACCCAGTACTTC
TRBV27	TRBD1	NA	TRBJ1-1	CASSSVPGQGGADTEAFF	TGTGCCAGCAGTTCCGTCCCGGGACAGGGGGGCGCGGACACTGAAGCTTTCTTT
TRBV5-1	TRBD1	once	TRBJ2-2	CASSSGTGGNTGELFF	TGCGCCAGCAGCTCCGGGACAGGGGGCAACACCGGGGAGCTGTTTTTT
TRBV19	NA	NA	TRBJ1-5	CASSTQGGWGNQPQHF	TGTGCCAGTAGTACACAGGGCGGGTGGGGCAATCAGCCCCAGCATTTT
TRBV7-7	NA	NA	TRBJ2-5	CASSLGTGQETQYF	TGTGCTAGCAGCTTAGGGACTGGGCAAGAGACCCAGTACTTC
TRBV9	NA	NA	TRBJ2-7	CASSPREALGREQYF	TGTGCCAGCAGCCCAAGGGAGGCCCTAGGGCGCGAGCAGTACTTC
TRBV7-9	NA	few	TRBJ2-1	CASIPKPSPYNEQFF	TGTGCCAGCATCCCCAAGCCTAGTCCCTACAATGAGCAGTTCTTC
TRBV3-1/TRBV3-2	TRBD2	NA	TRBJ2-1	CASTTGSSGSNEQFF	TGTGCCAGCACCACGGGGTCTAGCGGGAGCAATGAGCAGTTCTTC
TRBV7-9	NA	NA	TRBJ1-1	CASSLDVGWNTEAFF	TGTGCCAGCAGCTTAGATGTCGGTTGGAACACTGAAGCTTTCTTT
TRBV27	TRBD2	NA	TRBJ2-3	CASTSGRDKDTQYF	TGTGCCAGCACTAGCGGGAGAGATAAAGATACGCAGTATTTT
TRBV28	NA	NA	TRBJ1-2	CASSPSEGRSYGYTF	TGTGCCAGCAGTCCCTCCGAGGGGAGGAGCTATGGCTACACCTTC
TRBV7-2	NA	NA	TRBJ2-1	CASSFGQLLRGNEQFF	TGTGCCAGCAGCTTCGGACAGCTCCTGCGGGGGAATGAGCAGTTCTTC
TRBV7-2	NA	NA	TRBJ1-5	CASSLAGGAGNSNQPQHF	TGTGCCAGCAGCTTAGCAGGTGGGGCAGGGAATAGCAATCAGCCCCAGCATTTT
TRBV19	NA	NA	TRBJ2-7	CASSPSGQLYEQYF	TGTGCCAGTAGCCCCTCGGGACAACTCTACGAGCAGTACTTC
TRBV7-9	NA	NA	TRBJ1-1	CASSLAGGGGEAFF	TGTGCCAGCAGCTTAGCGGGGGGAGGGGGTGAAGCTTTCTTT
TRBV19	TRBD1	NA	TRBJ1-4	CASSVRQGNEKLFF	TGTGCCAGTAGTGTTCGACAGGGAAATGAAAAACTGTTTTTT
TRBV3-1/TRBV3-2	NA	NA	TRBJ2-7	CASSQVPQQGYEQYF	TGTGCCAGCAGCCAAGTTCCCCAGCAGGGTTACGAGCAGTACTTC
TRBV27	TRBD2	NA	TRBJ2-7	CASSRGGGLAGTDEQYF	TGTGCCAGCTCGAGGGGAGGGGGACTAGCGGGAACCGACGAGCAGTACTTC
TRBV19	TRBD1	NA	TRBJ1-1	CASSLRQGNTEAFF	TGTGCCAGTAGTCTCCGACAGGGTAACACTGAAGCTTTCTTT
TRBV6-1	NA	NA	TRBJ1-5	CASSDRGLRQPQHF	TGTGCCAGCAGTGACAGGGGTTTACGTCAGCCCCAGCATTTT